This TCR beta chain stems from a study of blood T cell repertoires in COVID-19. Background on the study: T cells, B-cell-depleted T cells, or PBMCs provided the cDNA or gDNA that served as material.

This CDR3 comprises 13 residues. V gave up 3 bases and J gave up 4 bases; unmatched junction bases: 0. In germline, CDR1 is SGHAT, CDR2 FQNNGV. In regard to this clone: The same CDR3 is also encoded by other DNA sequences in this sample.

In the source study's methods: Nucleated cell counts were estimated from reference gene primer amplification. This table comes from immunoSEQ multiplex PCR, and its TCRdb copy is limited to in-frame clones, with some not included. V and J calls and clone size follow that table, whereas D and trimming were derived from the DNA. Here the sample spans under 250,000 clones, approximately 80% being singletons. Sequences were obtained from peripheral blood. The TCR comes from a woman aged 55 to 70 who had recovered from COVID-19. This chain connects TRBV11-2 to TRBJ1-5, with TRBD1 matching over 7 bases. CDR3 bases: TGTGCCAGCAGCTTGGACAGGAATCAGCCCCAGCATTTT. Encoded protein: CASSLDRNQPQHF. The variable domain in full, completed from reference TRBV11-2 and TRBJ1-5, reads EAGVAQSPRYKIIEKRQSVAFWCNPISGHATLYWYQQILGQGPKLLIQFQNNGVVDDSQLPKDRFSAERLKGVDSTLKIQPAKLEDSAVYLCASSLDRNQPQHFGDGTRLSIL.